These 26 T cell receptor beta chains were all obtained from the same sample, sequenced in a study of T cells in localized non-small cell lung cancer. Produced via immunoSEQ multiplex PCR; TCRdb's table is partial and in-frame only. The data contain tens of thousands of clones, about 91% of them seen just once; the ten biggest clones take up 15%. Sequencing used peripheral blood, obtained before any cancer treatment. These receptors originate from a man aged 35 to 69 with stage I squamous cell lung carcinoma.

The CDR3 DNA reads as TGTGCCAGCAGCCGCACCGGGACCTCAGCCATCGAGCAGTACTTC. Amino acids: CASSRTGTSAIEQYF. The chain carries TRBV4-2 and TRBJ2-7; D is tentatively TRBD1 or TRBD2 (5 bases each). The CDR3 loop spans 15 amino acids. V lost 4 bases and J lost 6, with 19 bases in between. Per the germline V gene, CDR1 is LGHNA and CDR2 is YNFKEQ.

The J gene is TRBJ1-1, the V gene TRBV29-1; D is perhaps TRBD1 (5 bases). Trimming took 5 bases from V and 4 from J, leaving 14 bases between them. This CDR3 comprises 13 residues. Germline V gene data show CDR1 as SQVTM and CDR2 as ANQGSEA. CDR3 nucleotide sequence: TGCAGCGTTAGGCAGGGTTTTCGCACTGAAGCTTTCTTT. As protein: CSVRQGFRTEAFF.

This clone was counted between two and nine times. V is TRBV7-9 and J is TRBJ1-1; 7 bases agree with TRBD1. Germline lookup yields CDR1 SEHNR and CDR2 FQNEAQ (reference sequence). There are 15 residues in the CDR3. V trimming: 5 bases; J trimming: 1 base; junction bases outside the gene matches: 7. CDR3 sequence (DNA): TGTGCCAGCAGCCACCGACAGGGTTCGAACACTGAAGCTTTCTTT. Its protein product is CASSHRQGSNTEAFF.

The DNA of the CDR3 is TGCGCCAGCAGCATACAGGGGCTCGGAAACACCATATATTTT. Residues: CASSIQGLGNTIYF. This chain links TRBV5-1 with TRBJ1-3; 7 positions agree with TRBD1. Germline loops: CDR1 SGHRS, CDR2 YFSETQ. Trimming at V came to 4 bases and at J to 4 bases, leaving 5 bases not matched to a gene. This CDR3 region has 14 residues.

This clone was seen only once. The chain employs TRBV6-5 and TRBJ2-2, with a possible D match to TRBD1 (6 bases). The V gene lost 4 bases and the J gene lost 6 bases, with 12 bases spanning the gap. Germline loops: CDR1 MNHEY, CDR2 SVGAGI. The CDR3 has 14 residues. The CDR3 DNA reads as TGTGCCAGCAGTTCCCGGGACAAACCCGGGGAGCTGTTTTTT. It specifies CASSSRDKPGELFF.

The CDR3 spells CASSPWTGAVGGTGELFF. In DNA, the CDR3 is TGCGCCAGCAGCCCGTGGACAGGGGCAGTAGGTGGGACCGGGGAGCTGTTTTTT. The rearrangement joins TRBV4-1 to TRBJ2-2; 9 bases are shared with TRBD1. The CDR3 has 18 residues. Trimming removed 4 bases from V and 5 bases from J; junction bases left unmatched: 14. Germline V gene lookup returns CDR1 MGHRA and CDR2 YSYEKL.

V gene TRBV5-1 combines with J gene TRBJ2-5; TRBD2 matches 7 bases. The CDR3 loop spans 13 amino acids. Unmatched junction bases numbered 3, after V lost 5 bases and J lost 2 bases. Germline values: CDR1 SGHRS, CDR2 YFSETQ. CDR3 sequence: CASSGGRQETQYF. CDR3 DNA: TGCGCCAGCAGTGGCGGGAGACAAGAGACCCAGTACTTC.

In this sample, this clone turned up a few times. J is TRBJ2-5 and V is TRBV10-3; D may be TRBD2 (6 bases). This CDR3 has 13 residues. V lost 8 bases and J lost 0, with 10 bases in between. Germline V CDR1 and CDR2: ENHRY, SYGVKD. CDR3 region: CAIGGGNQETQYF. CDR3 nucleotides: TGTGCCATCGGCGGCGGGAACCAAGAGACCCAGTACTTC.

This chain connects TRBV28 to TRBJ1-6; D gene ambiguous. The V end was cut by 6 bases, the J end by 0 bases, with 18 bases between. This CDR3 has 18 residues. Looked up from germline, CDR1 is MDHEN and CDR2 is SYDVKM. The CDR3 is CASRSFHILSSYNSPLHF. In DNA, the CDR3 is TGTGCCAGCAGGTCCTTCCACATCCTTAGCTCCTATAATTCACCCCTCCACTTT.

V gene TRBV6-5 combines with J gene TRBJ1-2; 8 bases are a match to TRBD1. CDR3 size: 14 residues. The V segment lost 6 bases and the J segment 5 bases; nucleotides outside the gene matches: 8. Germline-derived CDR1 and CDR2 are MNHEY and SVGAGI. CDR3 loop: CASSTMDRAYGYTF. CDR3 nucleotide sequence: TGTGCCAGCAGCACGATGGACAGGGCTTATGGCTACACCTTC.

The chain employs TRBV11-3 and TRBJ2-1; 7 positions match TRBD2. The CDR3 extends over 16 amino acids. Germline lookup yields CDR1 SGHNT and CDR2 YENEEA. V shed 2 bases and J 9 bases; nucleotides not matched to a gene: 13. CDR3 DNA: TGTGCCAGCAGCTTATTGTCACTAGCGACGTTCGGTGAGCAGTTCTTC. This encodes CASSLLSLATFGEQFF.

The table lists this clone with a few counts. V and J are TRBV15 and TRBJ1-5; a possible D gene is TRBD1 (5 bases). The germline V gene encodes CDR1 LNHNV and CDR2 YYDKDF (reference sequence). Between the trimmed V and J ends, which lost 1 base and 6 bases, there was a span of 16 bases. The CDR3 is 16 amino acids. This chain's CDR3 is CATSRATDIASQPQHF. Written as DNA, the CDR3 is TGTGCCACCAGCAGAGCAACGGACATTGCTAGTCAGCCCCAGCATTTT.

The count of this clone is one. The chain joins TRBV11-2 to TRBJ1-2; the D is unclear. This CDR3 has 13 residues. Germline lookup yields CDR1 SGHAT and CDR2 FQNNGV. V was cut by 1 base and J by 8 bases, with 11 bases left in between. The CDR3, as DNA: TGTGCCAGCAGCTTAGGATATGCTGGGGGCTACACCTTC. This sequence encodes CASSLGYAGGYTF.

The J gene is TRBJ1-5, the V gene TRBV4-1; D is unclear. Trimming took off 0 bases at V and 11 bases at J, with 11 bases between the two ends. Germline V gene sequence: CDR1 MGHRA, CDR2 YSYEKL. The CDR3 has 13 amino acids. The CDR3 protein is CASSQELVTAQHF. In DNA, the CDR3 is TGCGCCAGCAGCCAAGAACTGGTCACGGCCCAGCATTTT.

The CDR3 DNA is TGTGCCAGCAGTTCGACAGGGGGCAACTATGGCTACACCTTC. As protein: CASSSTGGNYGYTF. The V and J genes are TRBV28 and TRBJ1-2; 10 nucleotides align to TRBD1. CDR1 and CDR2 from the germline V gene are MDHEN and SYDVKM. With 4 bases clipped from V and 2 bases from J, the junction kept 1 base outside the gene matches. This CDR3 has 14 residues.

The CDR3 sequence is CASGQGADTGELFF. The CDR3 DNA sequence: TGTGCCAGCGGACAGGGGGCTGACACCGGGGAGCTGTTTTTT. V is TRBV27 and J is TRBJ2-2; TRBD1 aligns across 11 bases. Trimming at V came to 8 bases and at J to 3 bases, leaving 2 bases not matched to a gene. CDR3 size: 14 residues. CDR1 and CDR2 from the germline V gene are MNHEY and SMNVEV (reference sequence).

The table lists this clone with a count of one. This chain links TRBV2 with TRBJ2-7; 10 nucleotides line up with TRBD2. The V gene's germline CDR1 is SNHLY and CDR2 FYNNEI. The length of the CDR3 is 14 residues. V dropped 4 bases and J dropped 4; count of bases not matched to a gene: 4. CDR3 in DNA: TGTGCCAGCAGTGTAAAGCGGGGGGGTTACGAGCAGTACTTC. This sequence encodes CASSVKRGGYEQYF.

The chain uses TRBV7-6 and TRBJ1-1, with D unclear. CDR3 length: 14 residues. Germline CDR1 SGHVS, CDR2 FNYEAQ. Trimming took 3 bases from V and 1 from J, leaving 9 bases between them. CDR3: CASSLDPGNTEAFF. In DNA, the CDR3 is TGTGCCAGCAGCTTGGACCCAGGGAACACTGAAGCTTTCTTT.

The chain couples TRBV28 to TRBJ1-5, with D possibly TRBD1 on 5 matching bases. Trimming stripped 3 bases from V and 3 bases from J, with 15 bases between. The CDR3 spans 16 residues. Germline V gives CDR1 MDHEN, CDR2 SYDVKM. Written as DNA, the CDR3 is TGTGCCAGCAGTTTGAAATTCGACAGCTTCAATCAGCCCCAGCATTTT. Encoded protein: CASSLKFDSFNQPQHF.

The chain is built from TRBV19 and TRBJ2-3, with a possible D match to TRBD1 (6 bases). Between the trimmed V and J ends, which lost 3 bases and 4 bases, there was a span of 11 bases. This CDR3 comprises 14 residues. Germline CDR1 LNHDA, CDR2 SQIVND (reference sequence). DNA for the CDR3: TGTGCCAGTAGTATCCCCAGGGGTTCAGATACGCAGTATTTT. It is translated as CASSIPRGSDTQYF.

CDR3 region: CASSLAGGGNQPQHF. In nucleotides, the CDR3 is TGTGCCAGCAGCTTGGCGGGGGGAGGCAATCAGCCCCAGCATTTT. The V gene is TRBV5-8, the J gene TRBJ1-5; TRBD1 is a possible D gene (5 bases). CDR1 is SGHTS, CDR2 YDEGEE, per germline. CDR3 length equals 15 residues. V was trimmed by 0 bases and J by 2 bases, leaving 9 bases between them.

This clone has only a few counts. The V gene is TRBV7-2, the J gene TRBJ1-1; D not certain. Trimming stripped 3 bases from V and 10 bases from J, with 9 bases between. This CDR3 has 11 amino acids. Germline loops: CDR1 SGHTA, CDR2 FQGNSA. The CDR3, as DNA: TGTGCCAGCAGCTTGGGTCGGGCAGCTTTCTTT. Its translation: CASSLGRAAFF.

In nucleotides, the CDR3 is TGCGCCAGCAGCTTGTTCCTAGATGAAAAACTGTTTTTT. This gives the protein CASSLFLDEKLFF. V is TRBV5-1 and J is TRBJ1-4, with D hard to call. CDR1 SGHRS and CDR2 YFSETQ come from the germline V gene. The CDR3 spans 13 residues. The V end lost 1 base, the J end lost 6 bases, and 7 bases lay between the germline ends.

The genes are TRBV28 and TRBJ2-7, with TRBD1 as a possible D gene (5 bases). The CDR3 length is 14 residues. Germline CDR1 is MDHEN and CDR2 is SYDVKM. V was trimmed by 7 bases and J by 2 bases, leaving 15 bases between them. CDR3 sequence: CASTKSGIPYEQYF. The CDR3 DNA sequence: TGTGCCAGCACCAAATCAGGGATCCCCTACGAGCAGTACTTC.

This chain uses TRBV7-2 with TRBJ2-5; a possible D gene is TRBD1 (5 bases). The CDR3 is 14 residues long. V lost 1 base, J lost 6 bases, and 12 bases lay in between. Germline V gene sequence: CDR1 SGHTA, CDR2 FQGNSA. The CDR3 sequence is CASSLGGGLKTQYF. CDR3 nucleotides: TGTGCCAGCAGCTTAGGGGGCGGATTGAAGACCCAGTACTTC.

This sequence joins TRBV5-1 and TRBJ1-1, with 8 bases lining up with TRBD1. Germline V CDR1 and CDR2: SGHRS, YFSETQ. Losses at the gene ends were 2 bases for V and 5 bases for J; bases not matched to a gene: 5. CDR3 length: 14 residues. The CDR3 DNA is TGCGCCAGCAGCTTTCAGGGGGCGGGTACTGAAGCTTTCTTT. Its translation: CASSFQGAGTEAFF.